This is a list of T cell receptor beta chains from one sample in a study of shared clonotypes between healthy human individuals. Using immunoSEQ multiplex PCR, the repertoire was profiled, and TCRdb retains in-frame clones only, with some absent. The sample lists roughly 2,300,000 clones; 80% to 95% were seen once. Sequenced sample: naive CD4+ T cells from PBMCs. The receptors stem from a man between 18 and 29 years old in good health. Some clones in this sample may be carry-over from other donors' samples. CDR3s include the opening cysteine and the closing phenylalanine or tryptophan. The D gene is left open where the match is weak. Clone size is given for some rows only: seen once, a few or many times, or a class if the clone is expanded.

TRBV7-8	.	TRBJ2-3	15	TRBD1	TGTGCCAGCAGCTTGGAGGACAGGCCCACAGATACGCAGTATTTT	CASSLEDRPTDTQYF
TRBV5-1	.	TRBJ1-2	13	.	TGCGCCAGCAGCGCGGACGGAAGCTATGGCTACACCTTC	CASSADGSYGYTF
TRBV29-1	.	TRBJ2-6	15	.	TGCAGCGTTGGGGGCGCCGAGTCTGGGGCCAACGTCCTGACTTTC	CSVGGAESGANVLTF
TRBV11-1	.	TRBJ2-2	16	.	TGTGCCAGCAGCCCCTTTGTGGCAGCAAACACCGGGGAGCTGTTTTTT	CASSPFVAANTGELFF
TRBV5-1	.	TRBJ2-3	15	.	TGCGCCAGCAGCACCGCAGGTACGCGCACAGATACGCAGTATTTT	CASSTAGTRTDTQYF
TRBV28	once	TRBJ2-7	14	.	TGTGCCAGCAGTTTATTGGACAGAGCCTACGAGCAGTACTTC	CASSLLDRAYEQYF
TRBV5-1	.	TRBJ2-7	14	.	TGCGCCAGCCCGGGAGCCGGGCCCCCTGACGAGCAGTACTTC	CASPGAGPPDEQYF
TRBV5-4	.	TRBJ2-7	15	.	TGTGCCAGCAGCCCCCCGGGACAACGCTCCTACGAGCAGTACTTC	CASSPPGQRSYEQYF
TRBV6-5	.	TRBJ2-6	14	.	TGTGCCAGCAGGTCCAGGGCCCGGGCCAACGTCCTGACTTTC	CASRSRARANVLTF
TRBV18	.	TRBJ2-2	14	TRBD1	TGTGCCACTTGGGACAGGACGAACACCGGGGAGCTGTTTTTT	CATWDRTNTGELFF
TRBV9	.	TRBJ2-1	15	TRBD2	TGTGCCAGCAGCCTTACTAGCGGGCCTTACAATGAGCAGTTCTTC	CASSLTSGPYNEQFF
TRBV7-9	.	TRBJ2-7	14	.	TGTGCCAGCAGCCGTCGGGAATTTTTCTACGAGCAGTACTTC	CASSRREFFYEQYF
TRBV15	.	TRBJ1-1	13	.	TGTGCCACCAGCAGAGACCGGCAAGTAGTAGCTTTCTTT	CATSRDRQVVAFF
TRBV5-6	.	TRBJ1-2	14	.	TGTGCCAGCAGCTTAACAGGGATGGGGGGTGGCTACACCTTC	CASSLTGMGGGYTF
TRBV19	.	TRBJ2-1	16	TRBD2	TGTGCCAGTAGCTCTCGGACTAGCGGTAATTACAATGAGCAGTTCTTC	CASSSRTSGNYNEQFF
TRBV2	.	TRBJ2-3	15	.	TGTGCCAGCAGCCCTTCTAGCGCCAGCACAGATACGCAGTATTTT	CASSPSSASTDTQYF
TRBV6-1	.	TRBJ2-7	14	.	TGTGCCAGCAGTGTAGAACGGAGTTCCTACGAGCAGTACTTC	CASSVERSSYEQYF
TRBV30	.	TRBJ2-7	11	TRBD1	TGTGCCTGGAGGACAGGGTTCGAGCAGTACTTC	CAWRTGFEQYF
TRBV27	.	TRBJ1-2	15	.	TGTGCCAGCAGTTTATGGAAAGGGGGGGCCTATGGCTACACCTTC	CASSLWKGGAYGYTF
TRBV4-2	.	TRBJ2-7	15	TRBD2	TGTGCCAGCAGCCAAGTAGGGACTACCTCCTACGAGCAGTACTTC	CASSQVGTTSYEQYF
TRBV25-1	once	TRBJ2-7	11	TRBD2	TGTGCCATCCGGGGCGGGGGACAGCAGTACTTC	CAIRGGGQQYF
TRBV6-1	.	TRBJ2-2	15	.	TGTGCCAGCATGGCCGAAACAGCGAACACCGGGGAGCTGTTTTTT	CASMAETANTGELFF
TRBV10-3	.	TRBJ2-1	13	TRBD2	TGTGCCATCACACAAGCGGGAGGGCATGAGCAGTTCTTC	CAITQAGGHEQFF
TRBV27	.	TRBJ2-7	13	TRBD1	TGTGCCAGCCGGGCAGGGGGATTGGGCGAGCAGTACTTC	CASRAGGLGEQYF
TRBV9	.	TRBJ2-3	15	TRBD2	TGTGCCAGCAGCGTAGGGACTAGTGGATTGGCTACGCAGTATTTT	CASSVGTSGLATQYF
TRBV13	.	TRBJ2-3	13	.	TGTGCCAGCAGCTTAAGAGACAGCTATACGCAGTATTTT	CASSLRDSYTQYF
TRBV14	.	TRBJ2-7	13	.	TGTGCCAGCAGGGCAGGGGTGGCATACGAGCAGTACTTC	CASRAGVAYEQYF
TRBV5-4	.	TRBJ1-2	14	TRBD1	TGTGCCAGCAGCTTGGCTCGACAGGGGAGCGGCTACACCTTC	CASSLARQGSGYTF
TRBV7-9	.	TRBJ2-1	14	.	TGTGCCAGCAGCTTGTCTTTCTCCTACAATGAGCAGTTCTTC	CASSLSFSYNEQFF
TRBV21-1	.	TRBJ2-3	12	.	TGTGCCAGCAGCAGCCACCTAGGCACGCAGTATTTT	CASSSHLGTQYF
TRBV7-3	.	TRBJ1-3	17	.	TGTGCCAGCAGCTTAACGGGCATTCCATCCTCTGGAAACACCATATATTTT	CASSLTGIPSSGNTIYF
TRBV7-8	few	TRBJ2-7	13	TRBD1	TGTGCCAGCAGCTGGGACAGGGAAAACGAGCAGTACTTC	CASSWDRENEQYF
TRBV4-1	.	TRBJ2-1	15	TRBD1	TGCGCCAGCAGCCCTCGACAGGGGGGCTACAATGAGCAGTTCTTC	CASSPRQGGYNEQFF
TRBV9	once	TRBJ2-1	15	.	TGTGCCAGCAGCTCCCGCTTAGCGGCCTACAATGAGCAGTTCTTC	CASSSRLAAYNEQFF
TRBV6-4	.	TRBJ2-1	14	TRBD2	TGTGCCAGCAGTGCGGGAGGGAACTACAATGAGCAGTTCTTC	CASSAGGNYNEQFF
TRBV11-3	.	TRBJ2-3	13	.	TGTGCCAGCAGCATAGGACTGGCCGATACGCAGTATTTT	CASSIGLADTQYF
TRBV29-1	.	TRBJ1-5	13	.	TGCAGCGTTGAGGGGGGGGTAGGCCAGCCCCAGCATTTT	CSVEGGVGQPQHF
TRBV5-1	once	TRBJ2-7	15	.	TGCGCCAGCAGCTTGGTTAGCCTCTTCCCCTACGAGCAGTACTTC	CASSLVSLFPYEQYF
TRBV5-1	.	TRBJ2-3	13	.	TGCGCCAGCAGCTTTGCGGGATCAGATACGCAGTATTTT	CASSFAGSDTQYF
TRBV29-1	.	TRBJ2-5	14	.	TGCAGCGCCGGGACATATGGGGGCAGAGAGACCCAGTACTTC	CSAGTYGGRETQYF
TRBV5-1	.	TRBJ2-1	14	.	TGCGCCAGCAGCTTGGGAGCTAGTCGGAATGAGCAGTTCTTC	CASSLGASRNEQFF
TRBV6-6	.	TRBJ1-1	15	TRBD1	TGTGCCAGCAGTTCCGGACAGGGGTTTTTCACTGAAGCTTTCTTT	CASSSGQGFFTEAFF
TRBV2	.	TRBJ2-7	15	.	TGTGCCAGCAGTGAAGGGGGATGGCGCTCCTACGAGCAGTACTTC	CASSEGGWRSYEQYF
TRBV6-1	.	TRBJ2-3	11	.	TGTGCCAGCAGTGAACCGGGCACGCAGTATTTT	CASSEPGTQYF